Presented here are 10 T cell receptor beta chains from one specimen sequenced in a study of blood T cells in healthy people across ages. A J-beta primer mix and a sample-barcoded 5' primer were used in a second PCR of roughly 7 to 12 cycles. TCRdb re-analysed the 5' RACE reads in MiXCR, keeping a single row per CDR3 protein. The sample lists more than 750,000 distinct CDR3 sequences; 29% were seen once. The same specimen was also included in a second study, on T cells of mothers and their children.

Sample: blood. Receptors were obtained from a woman aged 40 to 55 in good health.

Comments on this clonotype: The junction and the germline gene differ at one end; a read error may be behind it. V usage is TRBV20-1 and J usage is TRBJ2-7, with 7 bases fitting TRBD1. Germline V gene data show CDR1 as DFQATT and CDR2 as SNEGSKA (reference sequence). The CDR3 is made up of 15 amino acids. CDR3 sequence reads: CGARGRQLSSYEQYF. For the CDR3, the DNA is TGCGGTGCTAGGGGGCGACAACTGAGCTCCTACGAGCAGTACTTC.

V gene TRBV25-1 combines with J gene TRBJ2-7; D gene uncertain. Per germline, CDR1 MGHDK and CDR2 SYGVNS. The ends were cut back, 3 bases at V and 3 bases at J, with 6 bases in the middle. CDR3 size: 12 residues. The CDR3 sequence is CASSDENYEQYF. The CDR3 DNA reads TGTGCCAGCAGTGATGAGAACTACGAGCAGTACTTC.

Ten or more counts support this clonotype. The rearrangement uses TRBV7-9 and TRBJ2-1; D remains ambiguous. The CDR3 is 13 residues long. Germline lookup yields CDR1 SEHNR and CDR2 FQNEAQ (reference sequence). Trimming removed 0 bases at V and 7 bases at J, with 7 bases between. This CDR3 is CASSLASMNEQFF. The CDR3 region has the DNA TGTGCCAGCAGCTTAGCTAGCATGAATGAGCAGTTCTTC.

This clonotype occurred many times. The genes are TRBV12-3 or TRBV12-4 and TRBJ1-2; tentatively, D is TRBD1 (6 bases). V lost 2 bases and J 2 bases, leaving 9 bases between the germline ends. The CDR3 covers 14 residues. The CDR3 nucleotides read TGTGCCAGCAGTTTACAGGGGCCGAACTATGGCTACACCTTC. This encodes CASSLQGPNYGYTF.

The CDR3 bases are TGCGCCAGCAGCTTGGACAGGGGATCCCTATCCCCCTATGGCTACACCTTC. Its protein product is CASSLDRGSLSPYGYTF. This chain joins TRBV5-1 and TRBJ1-2; the match to TRBD1 covers 7 bases. The CDR3 sequence is 17 residues long. CDR1 is SGHRS, CDR2 YFSETQ, per germline. Trimming took 0 bases from V and 4 from J; bases not matched to a gene: 12.

This chain links TRBV2 with TRBJ2-3, with 11 bases that match TRBD2. Germline lookup yields CDR1 SNHLY and CDR2 FYNNEI. The CDR3 consists of 15 residues. With 4 bases clipped from V and 6 bases from J, the junction kept 6 bases outside the gene matches. The CDR3 sequence: CASSALSGGADTQYF. The CDR3 DNA follows: TGTGCCAGCAGTGCCCTTAGCGGGGGGGCTGATACGCAGTATTTT.

Details on this clonotype: One end of the junction does not line up with germline, which may come from a read error. The J gene is TRBJ2-6, the V gene TRBV7-9; the D gene is possibly TRBD2 (6 bases). CDR1 is SEHNR, CDR2 FQNEAQ, per germline (reference sequence). CDR3 length: 15 amino acids. The CDR3 sequence is CASSARDSEANVLTF. As DNA, the CDR3 is TGTGCCAGCAGCGCGCGGGACTCTGAGGCCAACGTCCTGACTTTC.

The genes are TRBV5-1 and TRBJ2-7; unclear D gene. This CDR3 contains 13 residues. Germline-derived CDR1 and CDR2 are SGHRS and YFSETQ. The V gene lost 1 base and the J gene lost 5 bases, with 10 bases spanning the gap. CDR3 in amino acids: CASSLLRRNEQYF. CDR3 DNA: TGCGCCAGCAGCTTGCTCAGGAGAAACGAGCAGTACTTC.

About this clonotype itself: This may come from a read error, since a much larger clone is one base off. As DNA, the CDR3 is TGTGCCAGCAGCGGAGGGACAGGTCCATACGAGCTGTACTTC. Amino acids: CASSGGTGPYELYF. The V and J genes are TRBV7-6 and TRBJ2-7; the match to TRBD1 covers 8 bases. CDR3 length: 14 residues. Germline V gene data show CDR1 as SGHVS and CDR2 as FNYEAQ.

The V and J genes are TRBV25-1 and TRBJ2-7; 10 nucleotides align to TRBD1. J gave up 2 bases and V 0 bases, and 4 bases lay outside the gene matches. The CDR3 is 16 amino acids. Germline CDR1 is MGHDK and CDR2 is SYGVNS. In DNA form, the CDR3 reads TGTGCCAGCAGTGAATATAGCGGGACAGGGGCCTACGAGCAGTACTTC. As protein: CASSEYSGTGAYEQYF.